The clone carrying this TCR beta chain is a singleton in its sample. These data are taken from a study of blood T cell repertoires in COVID-19. About the study: Italy, Spain and the United States were the sources of the convalescent and acute COVID-19 samples. In each case, the material was cDNA or gDNA derived from T cells, B-cell-depleted T cells, or PBMCs.

In the original processing: Quantification of nucleated cells was approximated via reference gene primer amplification. Sequencing was performed with immunoSEQ multiplex PCR; in TCRdb, only in-frame clones are kept and a portion is missing. V, J and clone size are taken as reported in that table, and D and trimming were inferred from the DNA itself. The data contain around 290,000 clones, over 75% of them singletons. Trimming removed 3 bases from V and 5 bases from J; junction bases left unmatched: 8. In germline, CDR1 is LNHDA, CDR2 SQIVND (reference sequence). This CDR3 comprises 15 residues. This TCR came from a woman aged 45-60 years who had recovered from COVID-19. Sequencing used peripheral blood. The chain recombines TRBV19 with TRBJ2-3, with 7 nucleotides matching TRBD1. CDR3 DNA sequence: TGTGCCAGTAGTATCGGGACAGTATCGAGAGATACGCAGTATTTT. The encoded protein is CASSIGTVSRDTQYF. The variable domain in full, completed from reference TRBV19 and TRBJ2-3, reads DGGITQSPKYLFRKEGQNVTLSCEQNLNHDAMYWYRQDPGQGLRLIYYSQIVNDFQKGDIAEGYSVSREKKESFPLTVTSAQKNPTAFYLCASSIGTVSRDTQYFGPGTRLTVL.